The rows below give T cell receptor beta chains drawn from one sample of a study of blood T cell repertoires in COVID-19. Clones were read by immunoSEQ multiplex PCR, and TCRdb kept only the in-frame ones, dropping some. The sample has about 89,000 clones, approximately 90% seen once; the top ten hold 0.47%. The sample consisted of peripheral blood. All receptors derive from a man aged 60 to 75 with acute or convalescent COVID-19. The CDR3 runs from the conserved cysteine through the conserved F or W. Fields, in order: clone size, V gene, J gene, D gene, CDR3 DNA, CDR3 protein. A D gene is named only where the DNA matches it firmly. Where a row states a size, it is once, few, many or the class of an expanded clone; other rows omit it.

size: NA; V: TRBV9; J: TRBJ1-4; D: NA; DNA: TGTGCCAGCAGTCGTAACAACGAAAAACTGTTTTTT; CDR3: CASSRNNEKLFF
size: NA; V: TRBV10-1; J: TRBJ1-1; D: TRBD1; DNA: TGCGCCAGCTCGTACCTACGGGACAGGGGACCCACTGAAGCTTTCTTT; CDR3: CASSYLRDRGPTEAFF
size: few; V: TRBV12-3/TRBV12-4; J: TRBJ2-2; D: NA; DNA: TGTGCCAGCAGACAGGCGAACACCGGGGAGCTGTTTTTT; CDR3: CASRQANTGELFF
size: NA; V: TRBV5-8; J: TRBJ1-5; D: NA; DNA: TGTGCCAGCAGCTTGGATATAGTTAGCAATCAGCCCCAGCATTTT; CDR3: CASSLDIVSNQPQHF
size: NA; V: TRBV24-1; J: TRBJ2-1; D: TRBD2; DNA: TGTGCCACCAGTGAGGATACTAGCGGGAGCTCCTACAATGAGCAGTTCTTC; CDR3: CATSEDTSGSSYNEQFF
size: NA; V: TRBV6-1; J: TRBJ1-2; D: NA; DNA: TGTGCCAGCAGTGAAGGGGGAGGAGACTATGGCTACACCTTC; CDR3: CASSEGGGDYGYTF
size: NA; V: TRBV7-8; J: TRBJ1-2; D: NA; DNA: TGTGCCAGCAGCTTCGGTAGCAGCGTCTATGGCTACACCTTC; CDR3: CASSFGSSVYGYTF
size: few; V: TRBV4-1; J: TRBJ2-7; D: TRBD1; DNA: TGCGCCAGCAGCCAACGGGGACAGCTGGGGGAGCAGTACTTC; CDR3: CASSQRGQLGEQYF
size: NA; V: TRBV10-3; J: TRBJ2-3; D: TRBD2; DNA: TGTGCCATCAGTGACTTGTTGGCGGGAGGGCCCCCGACGCAGTATTTT; CDR3: CAISDLLAGGPPTQYF
size: NA; V: TRBV5-3; J: TRBJ2-1; D: NA; DNA: TGTGCCAGAAGCCTAGGCCCAGCGCGCCACAATGAGCAGTTCTTC; CDR3: CARSLGPARHNEQFF
size: NA; V: TRBV7-8; J: TRBJ2-3; D: TRBD2; DNA: TGTGCCTCAACGAGGACTAGCGGAAGCACAGATACGCAGTATTTT; CDR3: CASTRTSGSTDTQYF
size: NA; V: TRBV6-5; J: TRBJ2-5; D: NA; DNA: TGTGCCAGCTACGAGAGGGGGTTAGGGGAGACCCAGTACTTC; CDR3: CASYERGLGETQYF
size: NA; V: TRBV19; J: TRBJ2-5; D: NA; DNA: TGTGCCAGTAGCGGGGGGCATGGGGAGACCCAGTACTTC; CDR3: CASSGGHGETQYF
size: NA; V: TRBV4-2; J: TRBJ1-1; D: NA; DNA: TGTGCCAGCAGCCAAGTTGGACAGCTTGAAGCTTTCTTT; CDR3: CASSQVGQLEAFF
size: NA; V: TRBV7-7; J: TRBJ2-7; D: NA; DNA: TGTGCCAGCAGCCAAACGGACATGGCCGAGCAGTACTTC; CDR3: CASSQTDMAEQYF
size: NA; V: TRBV12-3/TRBV12-4; J: TRBJ2-7; D: NA; DNA: TGTGCCAGCCGACTACCCCATTACGAGCAGTACTTC; CDR3: CASRLPHYEQYF
size: NA; V: TRBV29-1; J: TRBJ2-5; D: TRBD1; DNA: TGCAGCGCTCCCGGGACAGCAGCGCAAGAGACCCAGTACTTC; CDR3: CSAPGTAAQETQYF
size: NA; V: TRBV28; J: TRBJ2-1; D: NA; DNA: TGTGCCAGCAGCTCCGACCTGACACCCTACAATGAGCAGTTCTTC; CDR3: CASSSDLTPYNEQFF
size: NA; V: TRBV5-5; J: TRBJ1-2; D: TRBD1; DNA: TGTGCCAGCAGCGACCTGACAGGGCACGGCTATGGCTACACCTTC; CDR3: CASSDLTGHGYGYTF
size: few; V: TRBV28; J: TRBJ1-3; D: NA; DNA: TGTGCCAGCAGCCCCATAAGGGGTTCTGGAAACACCATATATTTT; CDR3: CASSPIRGSGNTIYF
size: NA; V: TRBV3-1/TRBV3-2; J: TRBJ2-7; D: TRBD1; DNA: TGTGCCAGCAGCCTCCGACAGGGGATAGGCGAGCAGTACTTC; CDR3: CASSLRQGIGEQYF
size: NA; V: TRBV6-5; J: TRBJ1-1; D: NA; DNA: TGTGCCAGCAGGAATTGGGGGGTGAACACTGAAGCTTTCTTT; CDR3: CASRNWGVNTEAFF
size: NA; V: TRBV30; J: TRBJ2-1; D: TRBD2; DNA: TGTGCCTGCGGGACTAGCGGGTACAATGAGCAGTTCTTC; CDR3: CACGTSGYNEQFF
size: NA; V: TRBV18; J: TRBJ1-2; D: TRBD1; DNA: TGTGCCAGCTCCCAAACGGGGACAGGAGACCTCTATGGCTACACCTTC; CDR3: CASSQTGTGDLYGYTF
size: NA; V: TRBV30; J: TRBJ2-3; D: NA; DNA: TGTGCCTGCTGCGGGACAGCGAGGCGAGATACGCAGTATTTT; CDR3: CACCGTARRDTQYF
size: once; V: TRBV9; J: TRBJ2-1; D: NA; DNA: TGTGCCAGCAGCGTAGAATCAGATTACAATGAGCAGTTCTTC; CDR3: CASSVESDYNEQFF
size: NA; V: TRBV5-6; J: TRBJ1-1; D: NA; DNA: TGTGCCAGCAGCTTGGCCCCCTACTCACGCACTGAAGCTTTCTTT; CDR3: CASSLAPYSRTEAFF
size: NA; V: TRBV27; J: TRBJ2-3; D: TRBD2; DNA: TGTGCCAGCAGTTTAGAGGGGACTAGCGGGGGCCACACGACAGATACGCAGTATTTT; CDR3: CASSLEGTSGGHTTDTQYF
size: few; V: TRBV9; J: TRBJ1-6; D: TRBD1; DNA: TGTGCCAGCAGCGTCCACCGGGACAGGGGGCTTTCACCCCTCCACTTT; CDR3: CASSVHRDRGLSPLHF
size: NA; V: TRBV7-9; J: TRBJ2-1; D: TRBD1; DNA: TGTGCCAGCAGCTCCCACCCCGGGACAGGAAACAATGAGCAGTTCTTC; CDR3: CASSSHPGTGNNEQFF
size: NA; V: TRBV7-6; J: TRBJ1-3; D: NA; DNA: TGTGCCAGCAGCCCAATCCAACACTCTGGAAACACCATATATTTT; CDR3: CASSPIQHSGNTIYF
size: NA; V: TRBV11-1; J: TRBJ1-5; D: NA; DNA: TGTGCCAGCAGCTTAGGGGGGGGCCAGCAGCCCCAGCATTTT; CDR3: CASSLGGGQQPQHF
size: NA; V: TRBV7-8; J: TRBJ2-1; D: TRBD2; DNA: TGTGCCAGCAGCTTAAATAGCGGGAGAGTGAGGCCCGACAATGAGCAGTTCTTC; CDR3: CASSLNSGRVRPDNEQFF
size: NA; V: TRBV15; J: TRBJ2-2; D: TRBD2; DNA: TGTGCCACCAGCAGGGGCGGGGGGGCATTCCCCGGGGAGCTGTTTTTT; CDR3: CATSRGGGAFPGELFF
size: NA; V: TRBV3-1/TRBV3-2; J: TRBJ1-4; D: NA; DNA: TGTGCCAGCAGCCAAGAACCAGGGGTTGGGGGTGAAAAACTGTTTTTT; CDR3: CASSQEPGVGGEKLFF
size: NA; V: TRBV5-1; J: TRBJ2-7; D: NA; DNA: TGCGCCAGCAGCTTGGCTCCGTACTACGAGCAGTACTTC; CDR3: CASSLAPYYEQYF
size: NA; V: TRBV25-1; J: TRBJ2-7; D: NA; DNA: TGTGCCAGCAGTGAATCCGGTAGCTCCTACGAGCAGTACTTC; CDR3: CASSESGSSYEQYF
size: NA; V: TRBV19; J: TRBJ1-3; D: NA; DNA: TGTGCCAGTAGTTTTGGCGGAGGTGGAAACACCATATATTTT; CDR3: CASSFGGGGNTIYF
size: NA; V: TRBV2; J: TRBJ2-7; D: NA; DNA: TGTGCCAGCCGTCGGGCCAGGGTGGGCGAGCAGTACTTC; CDR3: CASRRARVGEQYF
size: NA; V: TRBV6-4; J: TRBJ2-2; D: NA; DNA: TGTGCCAGCCGCCCGGGCGGGACCGGGGAGCTGTTTTTT; CDR3: CASRPGGTGELFF
size: NA; V: TRBV19; J: TRBJ1-4; D: NA; DNA: TGTGCCAGTCGGGACTTCGGGGAAAAACTGTTTTTT; CDR3: CASRDFGEKLFF
size: NA; V: TRBV6-2/TRBV6-3; J: TRBJ1-5; D: NA; DNA: TGTGCCAGCAGTTACTCGGTCACATTTAGCAATCAGCCCCAGCATTTT; CDR3: CASSYSVTFSNQPQHF
size: NA; V: TRBV5-1; J: TRBJ1-2; D: NA; DNA: TGCGCCAGCAGCTTGGGGGCCTATGGCTACACCTTC; CDR3: CASSLGAYGYTF
size: NA; V: TRBV12-5; J: TRBJ1-2; D: TRBD1; DNA: TGTGCTAGTGGTTCGGCAGCGGCCGGGACAGGACATAACTATGGCTACACCTTC; CDR3: CASGSAAAGTGHNYGYTF
size: NA; V: TRBV3-1/TRBV3-2; J: TRBJ1-1; D: NA; DNA: TGTGCCAGCAGCCTTATGAACACTGAAGCTTTCTTT; CDR3: CASSLMNTEAFF
size: NA; V: TRBV9; J: TRBJ2-2; D: NA; DNA: TGTGCCAGCAGCTTAAGGGGATTCGCGAACACCGGGGAGCTGTTTTTT; CDR3: CASSLRGFANTGELFF